Each of the 32 T cell receptor beta chains below was sequenced from the same sample in a study of shared clonotypes between healthy human individuals. Produced via immunoSEQ multiplex PCR; TCRdb's table is partial and in-frame only. The sample yields roughly 2.5 million clones, approximately 92% seen once. The specimen sequenced was naive CD4+ T cells sorted from blood. Subset specified: CD45RA+ positively selected. Source of these receptors: a man aged 18-30 years in good health.

This clone was found once. This sequence joins TRBV30 and TRBJ2-5; 7 nucleotides line up with TRBD1. The CDR3 contains 17 residues. After removal of 0 bases from V and 5 bases from J, the junction contained 15 bases not matched to a gene. The germline V gene has CDR1 GTSNPN and CDR2 SVGIG (reference sequence). CDR3 in DNA: TGTGCCTGGAGTGTAGGCGTCGCTTTGTCGGGACAGGAGACCCAGTACTTC. Translating gives CAWSVGVALSGQETQYF.

The chain has TRBV30 and TRBJ2-1; the D gene is possibly TRBD2 (6 bases). The V end was cut by 6 bases, the J end by 3 bases, with 15 bases between. Germline CDR1 GTSNPN, CDR2 SVGIG (reference sequence). This CDR3 spans 14 amino acids. The CDR3 bases are TGTGCCTGCAACGGGCAGGGAGGCTACAATGAGCAGTTCTTC. This sequence encodes CACNGQGGYNEQFF.

The DNA of the CDR3 is TGCGCCAGCAGCTTGGCCATAACAGGGAACTATGGCTACACCTTC. This encodes CASSLAITGNYGYTF. V gene TRBV5-1 combines with J gene TRBJ1-2; the D gene is possibly TRBD1 (6 bases). This CDR3 region has 15 residues. Germline V CDR1 and CDR2: SGHRS, YFSETQ. The germline V and J ends were trimmed by 0 bases and 2 bases, with 11 bases remaining between them. Supplemented by reference TRBV5-1 and TRBJ1-2, the full variable domain reads KAGVTQTPRYLIKTRGQQVTLSCSPISGHRSVSWYQQTPGQGLQFLFEYFSETQRNKGNFPGRFSGRQFSNSRSEMNVSTLELGDSALYLCASSLAITGNYGYTFGSGTRLTVV.

CDR3: CASSGDSGAEQYF. The CDR3 nucleotides read TGCGCCAGCAGTGGAGATAGCGGGGCGGAGCAGTACTTC. The chain employs TRBV10-2 and TRBJ2-7; 8 positions match TRBD2. The germline V gene has CDR1 WSHSY and CDR2 SAAADI. Unmatched junction bases numbered 6, after V lost 4 bases and J lost 7 bases. CDR3 length equals 13 residues.

The chain recombines TRBV5-1 with TRBJ2-3; 8 bases line up with TRBD1. Per germline, CDR1 SGHRS and CDR2 YFSETQ. This CDR3 spans 16 amino acids. With 7 bases clipped from V and 2 bases from J, the junction kept 12 bases outside the gene matches. The CDR3 region has the DNA TGCGCCAGCGCACCAGGGGGCCTTTGGGACACAGATACGCAGTATTTT. Its protein is CASAPGGLWDTDTQYF.

The chain recombines TRBV19 with TRBJ1-6; possibly TRBD1 for D (6 bases). The CDR3 consists of 12 residues. Germline CDR1 is LNHDA and CDR2 is SQIVND (reference sequence). V shed 4 bases and J shed 17 bases, with 15 bases lying between them. In DNA, the CDR3 is TGTGCCAGTAGTAGCGGCTATCAGGGGATCCACTTT. Residues: CASSSGYQGIHF.

This clone appeared once. The chain joins TRBV27 to TRBJ2-2; no clear D gene. V was pared by 3 bases and J by 3 bases, with 11 bases between. The CDR3 covers 15 residues. Germline V gene sequence: CDR1 MNHEY, CDR2 SMNVEV (reference sequence). CDR3 bases: TGTGCCAGCAGTTTTAGACGGGTGGACACCGGGGAGCTGTTTTTT. Its translation is CASSFRRVDTGELFF.

The rearrangement links TRBV7-9 to TRBJ2-3, with no clear D. V was trimmed by 5 bases and J by 3 bases, leaving 12 bases between them. From germline, CDR1 is SEHNR and CDR2 FQNEAQ (reference sequence). This CDR3 is built from 14 residues. As DNA, the CDR3 is TGTGCCAGCAGCCTGATACCCGAAACAGATACGCAGTATTTT. Encoded protein: CASSLIPETDTQYF.

The V gene is TRBV9, the J gene TRBJ2-1; TRBD1 is a possible D gene (7 bases). Per germline, CDR1 SGDLS and CDR2 YYNGEE. The CDR3 length is 14 residues. V lost 4 bases and J lost 6, with 14 bases in between. This CDR3 is CASSSGGLVNEQFF. The CDR3 DNA sequence: TGTGCCAGCAGCTCAGGGGGGCTAGTCAATGAGCAGTTCTTC.

The J gene is TRBJ1-1, the V gene TRBV5-1; tentative D call: TRBD1 (6 bases). With 0 bases removed from V and 0 bases from J, the gap between germline ends came to 12 bases. Germline V gives CDR1 SGHRS, CDR2 YFSETQ. The CDR3 totals 16 residues. In DNA form, the CDR3 reads TGCGCCAGCAGCTTGGAACAGGGAATCATGAACACTGAAGCTTTCTTT. Translation gives CASSLEQGIMNTEAFF. The entire variable domain, with the rest obtained from reference TRBV5-1 and TRBJ1-1, is as follows: KAGVTQTPRYLIKTRGQQVTLSCSPISGHRSVSWYQQTPGQGLQFLFEYFSETQRNKGNFPGRFSGRQFSNSRSEMNVSTLELGDSALYLCASSLEQGIMNTEAFFGQGTRLTVV.

The chain has TRBV14 and TRBJ2-2; the match to TRBD2 covers 10 bases. Germline assignment: CDR1 SGHDN and CDR2 FVKESK. This CDR3 is built from 13 residues. The trim removed 4 bases at V and 13 bases at J, leaving 6 bases unmatched. The CDR3 sequence: CASSPSGGAVLFF. CDR3 coding DNA: TGTGCCAGCAGCCCGAGCGGGGGGGCGGTGCTGTTTTTT.

This sequence joins TRBV5-1 and TRBJ1-1; D unclear. V lost 5 bases and J lost 2, with 10 bases in between. The CDR3 totals 13 residues. Germline CDR1 SGHRS, CDR2 YFSETQ. The CDR3 region is CASSETRNTEAFF. The CDR3 DNA reads TGCGCCAGCAGTGAAACACGAAACACTGAAGCTTTCTTT.

DNA of the CDR3: TGTGCCAGCAGTTTAGCGCCCGGTCAAGAGACCCAGTACTTC. This sequence encodes CASSLAPGQETQYF. The chain links TRBV28 to TRBJ2-5; D is unresolved. Germline CDR1 is MDHEN and CDR2 is SYDVKM. This CDR3 has 14 residues. Deletions cut 2 bases from V and 2 bases from J, with 9 bases between.

The gene calls are TRBV7-9 and TRBJ2-6, with 9 bases that match TRBD1. CDR3 size: 16 residues. Trimming at V came to 5 bases and at J to 3 bases, leaving 5 bases not matched to a gene. Germline CDR1 and CDR2: SEHNR and FQNEAQ (reference sequence). CDR3 nucleotide sequence: TGTGCCAGCAGCCCGGACAGGGGCGTTGGGGCCAACGTCCTGACTTTC. Its protein product is CASSPDRGVGANVLTF.

This rearrangement joins TRBV10-3 to TRBJ1-1; perhaps TRBD1 as D (6 bases). With 5 bases removed from V and 5 bases from J, the gap between germline ends came to 21 bases. The CDR3 has 16 residues. Germline values: CDR1 ENHRY, CDR2 SYGVKD. The CDR3 DNA is TGTGCCATCAGTCCCCTCGACAGGAGGGATGAAACTGAAGCTTTCTTT. It translates to CAISPLDRRDETEAFF.

The chain's CDR3 is CASRPSYLSGANVLTF. In DNA, the CDR3 is TGTGCCAGCAGACCCTCATATCTCTCTGGGGCCAACGTCCTGACTTTC. The V call is TRBV28, the J call TRBJ2-6, with D unclear. Germline V gives CDR1 MDHEN, CDR2 SYDVKM. V lost 6 bases to trimming and J lost 0 bases, with 12 bases between them. The CDR3 consists of 16 residues.

The CDR3 coding sequence is TGTGCCAGCAGCCAAGATCGGACTAGCTACAATGAGCAGTTCTTC. Its protein product is CASSQDRTSYNEQFF. This rearrangement joins TRBV4-2 to TRBJ2-1; 7 nucleotides align to TRBD2. The ends lost 0 bases at V and 3 bases at J; junction bases unmatched: 2. The CDR3 is made up of 15 amino acids. From germline, CDR1 is LGHNA and CDR2 YNFKEQ.

V and J are TRBV11-2 and TRBJ2-5; TRBD2 is a possible D gene (5 bases). V lost 1 base to trimming and J lost 7 bases, with 7 bases between them. This CDR3 comprises 12 residues. The germline V gene encodes CDR1 SGHAT and CDR2 FQNNGV. The CDR3 region has the DNA TGTGCCAGCAGCTTAGGGAGCGGGACCCAGTACTTC. Its translation is CASSLGSGTQYF.

As for this clone: The identical CDR3 is also encoded by other nucleotide sequences in the sample. The chain uses TRBV5-4 and TRBJ2-3; 8 nucleotides line up with TRBD2. The CDR3 spans 15 residues. The V gene's germline CDR1 is SGHNT and CDR2 YYREEE (reference sequence). V shed 4 bases and J 0 bases; nucleotides not matched to a gene: 4. This chain's CDR3 is CASSLSGASTDTQYF. CDR3 DNA sequence: TGTGCCAGCAGCCTTAGCGGGGCTAGCACAGATACGCAGTATTTT.

As to this clone: This same CDR3 is encoded by further DNA sequences in the sample. The J gene is TRBJ2-1, the V gene TRBV5-1; D may be TRBD1 (6 bases). V was pared by 4 bases and J by 1 base, with 9 bases between. Germline-derived CDR1 and CDR2 are SGHRS and YFSETQ. The CDR3 runs to 14 residues. The CDR3 is CASSPGQSYNEQFF. Written as DNA, the CDR3 is TGCGCCAGCAGCCCGGGACAATCCTACAATGAGCAGTTCTTC.

This clone was observed a single time. The chain joins TRBV4-1 to TRBJ2-3, with no clear D. The V gene lost 4 bases and the J gene lost 2 bases, with 13 bases spanning the gap. Germline V gene lookup returns CDR1 MGHRA and CDR2 YSYEKL. The CDR3 consists of 15 residues. CDR3 nucleotide sequence: TGCGCCAGCAGCCCTGGTCAACCCCTCACAGATACGCAGTATTTT. Its protein product is CASSPGQPLTDTQYF.

The chain combines TRBV10-3 with TRBJ1-2, with 9 bases identical to TRBD1. The CDR3 contains 15 residues. Germline loops: CDR1 ENHRY, CDR2 SYGVKD. The V and J ends lost 11 bases and 6 bases, in that order; junction bases with no gene match: 16. The CDR3 DNA reads TGTGCCCTAAGGACAGGGGACTATGGGGTAAATGGCTACACCTTC. It encodes CALRTGDYGVNGYTF.

This clone was observed a handful of times. This same CDR3 is encoded by further DNA sequences in the sample. This sequence joins TRBV2 and TRBJ2-7, with 7 bases identical to TRBD1. The CDR3 spans 12 residues. Germline CDR1 reads SNHLY; CDR2 reads FYNNEI. V was pared by 7 bases and J by 3 bases, with 3 bases of the junction left unmatched. The CDR3 loop reads CASNRDSYEQYF. The CDR3 DNA sequence: TGTGCCAGCAACCGGGACAGCTACGAGCAGTACTTC.

The chain employs TRBV6-5 and TRBJ2-7, with TRBD1 identical over 9 bases. Per germline, CDR1 MNHEY and CDR2 SVGAGI. The CDR3 contains 15 residues. J lost 3 bases, V lost 4 bases, and 7 bases had no gene match. CDR3 region: CASSSQGDRDYEQYF. CDR3 sequence (DNA): TGTGCCAGCAGTTCCCAAGGGGACAGGGACTACGAGCAGTACTTC.

This rearrangement joins TRBV4-1 to TRBJ1-6, with 7 bases lining up with TRBD1. CDR1 is MGHRA and CDR2 is YSYEKL in the germline V gene. The CDR3 spans 16 residues. Losses at the gene ends were 0 bases for V and 10 bases for J; bases not matched to a gene: 9. Here the CDR3 DNA reads TGCGCCAGCAGCCAAGAGAACGACAGGGTGTACTCACCCCTCCACTTT. Amino acid sequence: CASSQENDRVYSPLHF.

The V gene is TRBV6-5, the J gene TRBJ1-4; a possible D gene is TRBD1 (5 bases). CDR1 and CDR2 (germline): MNHEY, SVGAGI. The V gene lost 5 bases and the J gene lost 14 bases, with 15 bases spanning the gap. This CDR3 is built from 12 residues. The CDR3 nucleotides are TGTGCCAGCAGTAACCGGGGCCTACACCTGTTTTTT. Its translation: CASSNRGLHLFF.

The chain couples TRBV19 to TRBJ2-4, with 9 bases identical to TRBD1. The CDR3 contains 14 residues. Per the germline V gene, CDR1 is LNHDA and CDR2 is SQIVND (reference sequence). J gave up 8 bases and V 3 bases, and 5 bases lay outside the gene matches. The CDR3 nucleotides are TGTGCCAGTAGTATTTTACAGGGGGCCTACATTCAGTACTTC. Encoded protein: CASSILQGAYIQYF.

This clone was seen once. This chain uses TRBV5-4 with TRBJ1-2; D possibly corresponds to TRBD1 (6 bases). Trimming cost V 4 bases and J 4 bases, with 14 bases left between them. CDR1 and CDR2 from the germline V gene are SGHNT and YYREEE (reference sequence). The CDR3 extends over 14 amino acids. The CDR3 DNA reads TGTGCCAGCAGCCGACCCCAGGGGAGCTATGGCTACACCTTC. It translates to CASSRPQGSYGYTF.

This clone came up a few times. The rearrangement links TRBV5-1 to TRBJ1-1; D uncertain. The CDR3 is 16 residues long. V was trimmed by 1 base and J by 1 base, leaving 14 bases between them. Germline V gives CDR1 SGHRS, CDR2 YFSETQ. This CDR3 is CASSLFTAIPNTEAFF. The CDR3, as DNA: TGCGCCAGCAGCTTGTTTACGGCGATCCCGAACACTGAAGCTTTCTTT.

The chain carries TRBV6-1 and TRBJ2-1; 8 nucleotides line up with TRBD1. CDR3 length equals 15 residues. V shed 4 bases and J 4 bases; nucleotides not matched to a gene: 6. The V gene's germline CDR1 is MNHNS and CDR2 SASEGT. The CDR3 nucleotides are TGTGCCAGCAGTGGGGGGACAGGCCGATACAATGAGCAGTTCTTC. Protein product: CASSGGTGRYNEQFF.

V gene TRBV20-1 combines with J gene TRBJ2-4; D may correspond to TRBD1 or TRBD2 (5 bases each). This CDR3 has 11 amino acids. Germline values: CDR1 DFQATT, CDR2 SNEGSKA (reference sequence). Deletions cut 6 bases from V and 13 bases from J, with 16 bases between. The CDR3 loop is CSARDAQVQYF. The CDR3 coding sequence is TGCAGTGCCCGGGACGCCCAGGTGCAGTACTTC.

The chain couples TRBV18 to TRBJ2-3; TRBD2 matches at 8 bases. Germline trimming cut 5 bases from V and 4 bases from J; bases unmatched to any gene: 11. The CDR3 has 16 residues. Germline V gene data show CDR1 as KGHSH and CDR2 as LQKENI. The CDR3 sequence: CASSNRSGSLSDTQYF. For the CDR3, the DNA is TGTGCCAGCTCAAATCGCAGCGGGAGTCTTTCAGATACGCAGTATTTT. The variable domain in full, with the rest retrieved from reference TRBV18 and TRBJ2-3, is NAGVMQNPRHLVRRRGQEARLRCSPMKGHSHVYWYRQLPEEGLKFMVYLQKENIIDESGMPKERFSAEFPKEGPSILRIQQVVRGDSAAYFCASSNRSGSLSDTQYFGPGTRLTVL.